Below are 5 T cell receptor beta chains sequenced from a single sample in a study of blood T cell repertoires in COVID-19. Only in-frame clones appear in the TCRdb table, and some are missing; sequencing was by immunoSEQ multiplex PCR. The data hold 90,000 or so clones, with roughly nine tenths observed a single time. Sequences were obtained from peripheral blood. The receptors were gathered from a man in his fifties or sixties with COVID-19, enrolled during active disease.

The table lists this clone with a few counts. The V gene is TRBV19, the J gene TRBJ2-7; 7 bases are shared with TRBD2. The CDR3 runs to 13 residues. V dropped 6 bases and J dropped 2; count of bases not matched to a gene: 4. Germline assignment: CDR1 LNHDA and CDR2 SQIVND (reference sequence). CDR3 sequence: CASSRGETYEQYF. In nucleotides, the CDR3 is TGTGCCAGTAGCCGGGGGGAAACCTACGAGCAGTACTTC.

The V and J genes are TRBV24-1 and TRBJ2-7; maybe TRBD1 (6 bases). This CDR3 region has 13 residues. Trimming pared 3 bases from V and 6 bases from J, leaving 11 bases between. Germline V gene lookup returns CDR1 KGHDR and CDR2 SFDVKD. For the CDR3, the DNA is TGTGCCACCAGTGATCGACAGGACGGCGAGCAGTACTTC. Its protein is CATSDRQDGEQYF.

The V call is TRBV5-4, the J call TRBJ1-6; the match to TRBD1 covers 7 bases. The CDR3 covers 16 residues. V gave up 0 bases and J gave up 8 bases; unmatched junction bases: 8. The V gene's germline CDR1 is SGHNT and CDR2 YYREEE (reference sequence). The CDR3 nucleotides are TGTGCCAGCAGCTTGGCTTCGACAGGGCAGCATTCACCCCTCCACTTT. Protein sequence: CASSLASTGQHSPLHF. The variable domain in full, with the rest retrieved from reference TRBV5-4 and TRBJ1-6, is ETGVTQSPTHLIKTRGQQVTLRCSSQSGHNTVSWYQQALGQGPQFIFQYYREEENGRGNFPPRFSGLQFPNYSSELNVNALELDDSALYLCASSLASTGQHSPLHFGNGTRLTVT.

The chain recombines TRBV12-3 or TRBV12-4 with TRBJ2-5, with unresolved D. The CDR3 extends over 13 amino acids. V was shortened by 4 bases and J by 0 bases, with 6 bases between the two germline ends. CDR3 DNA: TGTGCCAGCAGTTCCACAGACCAAGAGACCCAGTACTTC. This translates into CASSSTDQETQYF.

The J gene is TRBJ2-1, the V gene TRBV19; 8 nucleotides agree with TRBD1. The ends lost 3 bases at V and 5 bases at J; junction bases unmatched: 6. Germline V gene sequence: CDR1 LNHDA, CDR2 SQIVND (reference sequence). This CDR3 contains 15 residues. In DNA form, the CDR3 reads TGTGCCAGTAGTATTCAACAGGGGGAGAACAATGAGCAGTTCTTC. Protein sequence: CASSIQQGENNEQFF.